This is a list of T cell receptor beta chains from one sample in a study of T-cell reconstitution after alpha-beta-depleted transplantation in children. Each CDR3 protein is one row after TCRdb ran MiXCR on the PCR reads. The sample records some 350,000 distinct CDR3 sequences, about a tenth being singletons. This sample comprised PBMCs from the stem cell graft donor, obtained from the stem cell graft. These receptors were collected from a human donor who donated a stem cell graft to a child with acute lymphoblastic leukemia. Each CDR3 is given with its conserved first and last residue. Each record gives: CDR3 protein, CDR3 DNA, J gene, clone size, V gene, D gene. A D gene is named only where the DNA matches it firmly. Where a row states a size, it is once, few, many or the class of an expanded clone; other rows omit it.

CDR3: CASRLTSGRNNEQFF; DNA: TGTGCCAGCAGACTGACTAGCGGGAGGAACAATGAGCAGTTCTTC; J: TRBJ2-1; size: -; V: TRBV7-3; D: TRBD2
CDR3: CASGGSGFTDTQYF; DNA: TGTGCCAGCGGGGGGTCAGGATTCACAGATACGCAGTATTTT; J: TRBJ2-3; size: -; V: TRBV2; D: -
CDR3: CASSLALTPIQETQYF; DNA: TGTGCCAGCAGCTTAGCTTTGACCCCCATCCAAGAGACCCAGTACTTC; J: TRBJ2-5; size: -; V: TRBV7-9; D: -
CDR3: CASSVGQFVPETQYF; DNA: TGCGCCAGCAGCGTGGGACAGTTTGTTCCGGAGACCCAGTACTTC; J: TRBJ2-5; size: few; V: TRBV5-1; D: TRBD1
CDR3: CAISESWTDSYEQYF; DNA: TGTGCCATCAGTGAGTCCTGGACAGATTCCTACGAGCAGTACTTC; J: TRBJ2-7; size: few; V: TRBV10-3; D: -
CDR3: CASNRDNMNTEAFF; DNA: TGCGCCTCCAACCGGGACAACATGAACACTGAAGCTTTCTTT; J: TRBJ1-1; size: few; V: TRBV5-1; D: -
CDR3: CASSQAALLNTEAFF; DNA: TGCGCCAGCAGCCAAGCAGCGCTGCTGAACACTGAAGCTTTCTTT; J: TRBJ1-1; size: few; V: TRBV4-1; D: -
CDR3: CASSAGTFNEKLFF; DNA: TGTGCCAGCAGCGCCGGGACCTTTAATGAAAAACTGTTTTTT; J: TRBJ1-4; size: -; V: TRBV5-6; D: -
CDR3: CATSEDRGSGNTIYF; DNA: TGTGCCACCAGCGAAGACAGGGGGTCTGGAAACACCATATATTTT; J: TRBJ1-3; size: -; V: TRBV15; D: TRBD1
CDR3: CASSYSSSGGINEQFF; DNA: TGTGCCAGCAGTTACTCCTCTAGCGGGGGTATCAATGAGCAGTTCTTC; J: TRBJ2-1; size: few; V: TRBV6-2/TRBV6-3; D: TRBD2
CDR3: CASSLTGAYNEQFF; DNA: TGCGCCAGCAGCTTGACAGGGGCCTACAATGAGCAGTTCTTC; J: TRBJ2-1; size: few; V: TRBV5-1; D: TRBD1
CDR3: CASSSIPTGVGYTF; DNA: TGTGCCAGCAGTAGCATCCCAACAGGGGTAGGCTACACCTTC; J: TRBJ1-2; size: many; V: TRBV27; D: TRBD1
CDR3: CVTGRTYNEQFF; DNA: TGTGTGACGGGTAGAACCTACAATGAGCAGTTCTTC; J: TRBJ2-1; size: few; V: TRBV7-8; D: -
CDR3: CASSYPPDTTGYEQYF; DNA: TGTGCCAGCAGTTACCCTCCGGACACGACGGGCTACGAGCAGTACTTC; J: TRBJ2-7; size: few; V: TRBV6-2/TRBV6-3; D: -
CDR3: CASSIGGGAKNIQYF; DNA: TGTGCCAGCAGCATCGGTGGGGGAGCCAAAAACATTCAGTACTTC; J: TRBJ2-4; size: few; V: TRBV7-2; D: -
CDR3: CASSLVAGSNEQFF; DNA: TGTGCCAGCAGCTTAGTTGCAGGCAGCAATGAGCAGTTCTTC; J: TRBJ2-1; size: -; V: TRBV7-9; D: -
CDR3: CSVGGEAGELFF; DNA: TGCAGCGTTGGGGGGGAAGCCGGGGAGCTGTTTTTT; J: TRBJ2-2; size: few; V: TRBV29-1; D: -
CDR3: CASSRTGQGDSPLHF; DNA: TGTGCCAGCAGCCGGACCGGACAGGGGGATTCACCCCTCCACTTT; J: TRBJ1-6; size: -; V: TRBV7-9; D: TRBD1
CDR3: CASTTPLDRGTLKVSYEQYF; DNA: TGTGCCAGCACTACCCCCCTGGACAGGGGGACCCTAAAGGTCTCCTACGAGCAGTACTTC; J: TRBJ2-7; size: many; V: TRBV6-2/TRBV6-3; D: TRBD1
CDR3: CASSLWTGSGYTF; DNA: TGCGCCAGCAGCCTATGGACAGGATCGGGCTACACCTTC; J: TRBJ1-2; size: few; V: TRBV5-1; D: TRBD1
CDR3: CASSQGRNEQFF; DNA: TGCGCCAGCAGCCAAGGTCGAAATGAGCAGTTCTTC; J: TRBJ2-1; size: many; V: TRBV4-1; D: -
CDR3: CASSLLAGGYDTQYF; DNA: TGCGCCAGCAGCTTGCTCGCGGGAGGGTACGATACGCAGTATTTT; J: TRBJ2-3; size: -; V: TRBV5-1; D: TRBD2
CDR3: CSARPQGTGETQYF; DNA: TGCAGTGCTAGACCCCAGGGAACGGGGGAGACCCAGTACTTC; J: TRBJ2-5; size: -; V: TRBV20-1; D: -
CDR3: CASSAYLTGTAQETQYF; DNA: TGTGCCAGCAGTGCGTACCTCACCGGGACAGCACAAGAGACCCAGTACTTC; J: TRBJ2-5; size: few; V: TRBV12-3/TRBV12-4; D: TRBD1
CDR3: CASSPREGWRDIQYF; DNA: TGTGCCAGCAGCCCCCGGGAGGGGTGGCGAGACATTCAGTACTTC; J: TRBJ2-4; size: few; V: TRBV9; D: TRBD2
CDR3: CASSQDGQLVDEQFF; DNA: TGCGCCAGCAGCCAAGACGGTCAGCTAGTCGATGAGCAGTTCTTC; J: TRBJ2-1; size: few; V: TRBV4-3; D: -
CDR3: CSLGWGKETQYF; DNA: TGCAGCCTGGGATGGGGGAAAGAGACCCAGTACTTC; J: TRBJ2-5; size: few; V: TRBV29-1; D: -
CDR3: CASRPTGGLTNEKLFF; DNA: TGTGCCAGCAGGCCGACAGGGGGCCTCACTAATGAAAAACTGTTTTTT; J: TRBJ1-4; size: -; V: TRBV7-8; D: TRBD1
CDR3: CASRSGRAGDEQFF; DNA: TGCGCCAGCCGTAGCGGGAGGGCTGGGGATGAGCAGTTCTTC; J: TRBJ2-1; size: -; V: TRBV10-2; D: TRBD2
CDR3: CASSHSGNTGELFF; DNA: TGCGCCAGCAGCCACAGCGGGAACACCGGGGAGCTGTTTTTT; J: TRBJ2-2; size: -; V: TRBV4-3; D: -
CDR3: CAISVTLARETQYF; DNA: TGTGCCATCAGTGTCACCTTGGCGCGAGAGACCCAGTACTTC; J: TRBJ2-5; size: few; V: TRBV10-3; D: -
CDR3: CSVKAGSSTDTQYF; DNA: TGCAGCGTCAAAGCGGGATCTAGCACAGATACGCAGTATTTT; J: TRBJ2-3; size: -; V: TRBV29-1; D: TRBD2
CDR3: CASSLAVTSGSYEQYF; DNA: TGTGCCAGCAGCTTAGCGGTCACTAGCGGGAGTTACGAGCAGTACTTC; J: TRBJ2-7; size: few; V: TRBV7-8; D: TRBD2
CDR3: CASTTTGGWETQYF; DNA: TGTGCCAGCACAACGACAGGGGGCTGGGAGACCCAGTACTTC; J: TRBJ2-5; size: few; V: TRBV7-9; D: TRBD1
CDR3: CSVMTQGENTEAFF; DNA: TGCAGCGTGATGACCCAAGGAGAGAACACTGAAGCTTTCTTT; J: TRBJ1-1; size: few; V: TRBV29-1; D: -
CDR3: CSARDPDGLRYSNQPQHF; DNA: TGCAGTGCTAGAGATCCGGACGGGCTTCGATATAGCAATCAGCCCCAGCATTTT; J: TRBJ1-5; size: few; V: TRBV20-1; D: -
CDR3: CASSLLQLAGDTDTQYF; DNA: TGTGCCAGCAGCTTGCTCCAACTAGCGGGAGACACAGATACGCAGTATTTT; J: TRBJ2-3; size: few; V: TRBV5-5; D: TRBD2
CDR3: CAISDGAGQNTF; DNA: TGTGCCATCAGTGATGGCGCAGGACAAAACACCTTC; J: TRBJ1-2; size: many; V: TRBV10-3; D: -
CDR3: CASSQEELGGWLAQETQYF; DNA: TGTGCCAGCAGCCAAGAAGAGCTCGGGGGTTGGCTAGCCCAAGAGACCCAGTACTTC; J: TRBJ2-5; size: few; V: TRBV14; D: -
CDR3: CASSPGSLWPEAFF; DNA: TGTGCCAGCAGCCCAGGGTCCCTTTGGCCTGAAGCTTTCTTT; J: TRBJ1-1; size: few; V: TRBV12-3/TRBV12-4; D: -
CDR3: CASSFGIGSGSTQETQYF; DNA: TGTGCCAGCAGTTTTGGGATCGGGAGCGGGAGTACTCAAGAGACCCAGTACTTC; J: TRBJ2-5; size: -; V: TRBV28; D: TRBD2
CDR3: CSARDLETGQETQYF; DNA: TGCAGTGCTAGAGATCTGGAGACAGGGCAGGAGACCCAGTACTTC; J: TRBJ2-5; size: many; V: TRBV20-1; D: TRBD1
CDR3: CASSQVGGGELFF; DNA: TGCGCCAGCAGCCAAGTGGGGGGCGGGGAGCTGTTTTTT; J: TRBJ2-2; size: -; V: TRBV4-3; D: -
CDR3: CASSPGKRDTQYF; DNA: TGTGCCAGCAGCCCGGGCAAGAGGGATACGCAGTATTTT; J: TRBJ2-3; size: few; V: TRBV7-9; D: -
CDR3: CASSHLETEAFF; DNA: TGTGCCAGCAGCCATTTGGAGACTGAAGCTTTCTTT; J: TRBJ1-1; size: -; V: TRBV3-1; D: -
CDR3: CATSRGDRGDEQYF; DNA: TGTGCCACCAGCAGAGGGGACAGGGGGGACGAGCAGTACTTC; J: TRBJ2-7; size: -; V: TRBV15; D: TRBD1
CDR3: CASSFLQGGKDTQYF; DNA: TGTGCCAGCAGTTTCCTCCAGGGGGGAAAAGATACGCAGTATTTT; J: TRBJ2-3; size: -; V: TRBV28; D: -
CDR3: CASSSYADSRSGANVLTF; DNA: TGTGCCAGCAGTTCGTATGCGGACAGTCGCTCTGGGGCCAACGTCCTGACTTTC; J: TRBJ2-6; size: -; V: TRBV27; D: -
CDR3: CASSEWRAGNNEQYF; DNA: TGTGCCAGCAGTGAGTGGCGGGCGGGTAATAACGAGCAGTACTTC; J: TRBJ2-7; size: -; V: TRBV25-1; D: -
CDR3: CASRPLDLWTSQRSGETQYF; DNA: TGTGCCAGCAGACCCCTCGACCTGTGGACTAGTCAGAGGTCCGGGGAGACCCAGTACTTC; J: TRBJ2-5; size: few; V: TRBV27; D: TRBD2
CDR3: CASSPIGGKETQYF; DNA: TGTGCCAGCTCACCAATAGGAGGGAAAGAGACCCAGTACTTC; J: TRBJ2-5; size: many; V: TRBV18; D: -
CDR3: CASSLTGGGTEAFF; DNA: TGTGCCAGCAGTCTGACAGGGGGTGGTACTGAAGCTTTCTTT; J: TRBJ1-1; size: many; V: TRBV12-3/TRBV12-4; D: TRBD1
CDR3: CASSQDRPHREWATAMNTEAFF; DNA: TGCGCCAGCAGCCAAGACAGGCCCCATCGGGAATGGGCGACAGCTATGAACACTGAAGCTTTCTTT; J: TRBJ1-1; size: few; V: TRBV4-1; D: -
CDR3: CASSSGTGSYEQYF; DNA: TGTGCCAGCAGCTCCGGGACAGGGAGCTACGAGCAGTACTTC; J: TRBJ2-7; size: many; V: TRBV5-1; D: TRBD1
CDR3: CSAPRRLWGLSTDTQYF; DNA: TGCAGTGCCCCCCGCCGGCTGTGGGGACTAAGCACAGATACGCAGTATTTT; J: TRBJ2-3; size: many; V: TRBV20-1; D: TRBD2
CDR3: CASRSLVRTEAFF; DNA: TGTGCCAGCAGATCATTGGTACGCACTGAAGCTTTCTTT; J: TRBJ1-1; size: few; V: TRBV11-2; D: -
CDR3: CASKRDGEAFF; DNA: TGTGCCAGCAAGAGGGACGGGGAAGCTTTCTTT; J: TRBJ1-1; size: few; V: TRBV6-5; D: -
CDR3: CASSSEPRTGELFF; DNA: TGTGCCAGCAGCTCCGAGCCCCGAACCGGGGAGCTGTTTTTT; J: TRBJ2-2; size: -; V: TRBV7-3; D: -
CDR3: CASSFEAVVAFF; DNA: TGTGCCAGCAGTTTTGAAGCGGTGGTGGCTTTCTTT; J: TRBJ1-1; size: -; V: TRBV6-2/TRBV6-3; D: -
CDR3: CASSQMLQETQYF; DNA: TGTGCCAGCAGCCAAATGCTCCAAGAGACCCAGTACTTC; J: TRBJ2-5; size: few; V: TRBV3-1; D: -